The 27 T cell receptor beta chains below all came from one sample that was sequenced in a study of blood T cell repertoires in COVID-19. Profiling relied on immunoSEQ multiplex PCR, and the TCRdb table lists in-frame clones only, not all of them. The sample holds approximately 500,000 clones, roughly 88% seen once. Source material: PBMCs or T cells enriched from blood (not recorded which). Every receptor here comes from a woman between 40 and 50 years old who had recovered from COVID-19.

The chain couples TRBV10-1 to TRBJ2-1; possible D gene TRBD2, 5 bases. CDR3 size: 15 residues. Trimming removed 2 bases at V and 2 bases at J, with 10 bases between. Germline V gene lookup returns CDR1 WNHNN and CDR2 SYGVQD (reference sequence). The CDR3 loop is CASSEGLQTYNEQFF. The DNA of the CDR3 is TGCGCCAGCAGTGAGGGACTTCAGACCTACAATGAGCAGTTCTTC.

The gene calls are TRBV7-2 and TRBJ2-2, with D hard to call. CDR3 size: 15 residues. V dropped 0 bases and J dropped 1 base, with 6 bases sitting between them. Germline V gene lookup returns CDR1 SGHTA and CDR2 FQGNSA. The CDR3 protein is CASSLAYRNTGELFF. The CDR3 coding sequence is TGTGCCAGCAGCTTAGCTTACAGGAACACCGGGGAGCTGTTTTTT.

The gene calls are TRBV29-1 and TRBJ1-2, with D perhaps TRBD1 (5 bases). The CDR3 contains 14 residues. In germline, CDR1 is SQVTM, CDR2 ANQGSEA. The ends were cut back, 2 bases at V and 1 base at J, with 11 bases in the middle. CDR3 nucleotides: TGCAGCGTTGAACGGGAGGGGTTTAACTATGGCTACACCTTC. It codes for CSVEREGFNYGYTF.

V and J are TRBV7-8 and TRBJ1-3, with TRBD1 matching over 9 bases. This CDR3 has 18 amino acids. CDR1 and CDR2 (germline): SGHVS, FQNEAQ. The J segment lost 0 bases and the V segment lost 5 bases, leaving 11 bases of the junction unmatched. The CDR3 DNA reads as TGTGCCAGCAGCCAAGATACAGGGGGCGCCGGCTCTGGAAACACCATATATTTT. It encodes CASSQDTGGAGSGNTIYF.

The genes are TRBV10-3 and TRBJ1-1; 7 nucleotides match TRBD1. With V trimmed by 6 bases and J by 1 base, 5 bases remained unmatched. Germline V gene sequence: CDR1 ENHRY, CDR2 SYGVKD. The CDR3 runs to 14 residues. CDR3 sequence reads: CAISLDRSNTEAFF. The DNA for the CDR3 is TGTGCCATCAGCCTGGACAGGTCGAACACTGAAGCTTTCTTT.

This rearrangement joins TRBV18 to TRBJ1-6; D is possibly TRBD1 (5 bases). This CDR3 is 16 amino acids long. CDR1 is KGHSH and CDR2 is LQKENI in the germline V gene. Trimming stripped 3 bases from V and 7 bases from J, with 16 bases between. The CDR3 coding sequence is TGTGCCAGCTCACCGTTTGGAGGGGTAGACAATTCACCCCTCCACTTT. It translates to CASSPFGGVDNSPLHF.

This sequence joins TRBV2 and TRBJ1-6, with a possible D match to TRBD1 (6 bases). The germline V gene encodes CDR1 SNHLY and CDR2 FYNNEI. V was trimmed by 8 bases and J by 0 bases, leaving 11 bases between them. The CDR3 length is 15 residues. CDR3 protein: CASVDRTSYNSPLHF. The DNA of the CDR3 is TGTGCCAGCGTAGACAGGACCTCCTATAATTCACCCCTCCACTTT.

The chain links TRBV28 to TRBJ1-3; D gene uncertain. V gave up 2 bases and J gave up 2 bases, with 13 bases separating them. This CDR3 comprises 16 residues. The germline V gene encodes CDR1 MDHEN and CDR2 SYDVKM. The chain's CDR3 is CASSLGLPGPGNTIYF. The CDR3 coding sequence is TGTGCCAGCAGTTTAGGGCTCCCAGGCCCTGGAAACACCATATATTTT.

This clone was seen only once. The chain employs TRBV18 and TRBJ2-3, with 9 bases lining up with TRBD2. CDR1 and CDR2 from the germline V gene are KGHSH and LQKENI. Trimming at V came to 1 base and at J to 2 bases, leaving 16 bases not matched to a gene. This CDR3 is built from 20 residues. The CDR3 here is CASSPLLKLAGGKITDTQYF. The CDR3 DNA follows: TGTGCCAGCTCACCACTCCTGAAGTTGGCGGGAGGGAAGATCACAGATACGCAGTATTTT.

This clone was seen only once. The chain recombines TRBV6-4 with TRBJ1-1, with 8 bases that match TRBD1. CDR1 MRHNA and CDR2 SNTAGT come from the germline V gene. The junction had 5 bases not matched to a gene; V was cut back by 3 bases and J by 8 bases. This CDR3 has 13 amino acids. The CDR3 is CASSEIGTGEAFF. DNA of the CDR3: TGTGCCAGCAGTGAAATCGGGACAGGCGAAGCTTTCTTT.

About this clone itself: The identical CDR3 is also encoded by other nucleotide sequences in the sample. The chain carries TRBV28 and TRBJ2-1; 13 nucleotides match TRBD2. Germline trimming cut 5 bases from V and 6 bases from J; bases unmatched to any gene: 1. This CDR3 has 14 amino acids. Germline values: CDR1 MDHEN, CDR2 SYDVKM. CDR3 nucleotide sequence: TGTGCCAGCAGTAGACTAGCGGGAGGCAATGAGCAGTTCTTC. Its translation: CASSRLAGGNEQFF.

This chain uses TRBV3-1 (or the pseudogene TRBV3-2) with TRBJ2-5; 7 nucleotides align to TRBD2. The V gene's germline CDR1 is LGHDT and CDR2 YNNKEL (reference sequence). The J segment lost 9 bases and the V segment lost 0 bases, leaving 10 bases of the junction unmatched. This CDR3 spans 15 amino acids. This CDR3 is CASSQDPGTRGAQYF. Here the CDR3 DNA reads TGTGCCAGCAGCCAAGATCCGGGGACTCGGGGGGCCCAGTACTTC.

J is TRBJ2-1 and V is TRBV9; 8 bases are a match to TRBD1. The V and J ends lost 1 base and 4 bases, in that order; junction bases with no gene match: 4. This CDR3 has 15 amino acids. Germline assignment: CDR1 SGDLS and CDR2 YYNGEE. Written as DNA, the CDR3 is TGTGCCAGCAGCGTATCAGGGGGCTTGTACAATGAGCAGTTCTTC. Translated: CASSVSGGLYNEQFF. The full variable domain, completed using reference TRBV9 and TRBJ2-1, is DSGVTQTPKHLITATGQRVTLRCSPRSGDLSVYWYQQSLDQGLQFLIQYYNGEERAKGNILERFSAQQFPDLHSELNLSSLELGDSALYFCASSVSGGLYNEQFFGPGTRLTVL.

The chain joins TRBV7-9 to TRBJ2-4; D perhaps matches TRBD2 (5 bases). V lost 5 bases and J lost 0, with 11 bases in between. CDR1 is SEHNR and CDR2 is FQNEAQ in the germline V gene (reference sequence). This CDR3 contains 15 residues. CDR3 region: CASSPVGVAKNIQYF. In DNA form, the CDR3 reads TGTGCCAGCAGCCCGGTCGGGGTAGCCAAAAACATTCAGTACTTC.

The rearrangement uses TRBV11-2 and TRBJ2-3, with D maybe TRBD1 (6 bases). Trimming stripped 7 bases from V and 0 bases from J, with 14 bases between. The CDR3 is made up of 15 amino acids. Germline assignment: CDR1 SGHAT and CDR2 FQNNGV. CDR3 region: CASTRQARSTDTQYF. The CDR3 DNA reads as TGTGCCAGCACCCGACAGGCACGAAGCACAGATACGCAGTATTTT.

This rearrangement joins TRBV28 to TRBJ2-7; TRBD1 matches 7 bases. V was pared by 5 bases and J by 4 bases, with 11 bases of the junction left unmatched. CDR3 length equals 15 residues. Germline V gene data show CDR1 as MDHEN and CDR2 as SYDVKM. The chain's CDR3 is CASSAQGQASYEQYF. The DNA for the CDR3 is TGTGCCAGCAGTGCACAGGGGCAAGCGTCATACGAGCAGTACTTC.

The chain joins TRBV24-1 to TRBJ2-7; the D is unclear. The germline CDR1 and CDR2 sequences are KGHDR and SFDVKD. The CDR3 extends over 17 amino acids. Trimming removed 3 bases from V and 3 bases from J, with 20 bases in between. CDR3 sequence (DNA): TGTGCCACCAGTGATATTTGCGTACGCCGTAGTGGCTACGAGCAGTACTTC. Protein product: CATSDICVRRSGYEQYF.

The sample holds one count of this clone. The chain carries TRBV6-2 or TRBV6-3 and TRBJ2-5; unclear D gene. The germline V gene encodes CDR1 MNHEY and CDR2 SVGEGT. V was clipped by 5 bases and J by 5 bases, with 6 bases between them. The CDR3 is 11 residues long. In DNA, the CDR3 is TGTGCCAGCAGTATCGTGGAGACCCAGTACTTC. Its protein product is CASSIVETQYF.

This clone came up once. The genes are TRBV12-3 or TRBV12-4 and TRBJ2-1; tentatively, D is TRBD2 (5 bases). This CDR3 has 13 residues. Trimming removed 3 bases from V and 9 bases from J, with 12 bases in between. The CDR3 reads CASSFLAGGEQFF. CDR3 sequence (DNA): TGTGCCAGCAGTTTTCTAGCCGGTGGTGAGCAGTTCTTC.

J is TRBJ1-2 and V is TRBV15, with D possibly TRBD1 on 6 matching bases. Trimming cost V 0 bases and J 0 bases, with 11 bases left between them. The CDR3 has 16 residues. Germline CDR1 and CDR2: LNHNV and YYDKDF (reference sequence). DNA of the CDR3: TGTGCCACCAGCAGAGACCAGGGGCCAGCTAACTATGGCTACACCTTC. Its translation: CATSRDQGPANYGYTF.

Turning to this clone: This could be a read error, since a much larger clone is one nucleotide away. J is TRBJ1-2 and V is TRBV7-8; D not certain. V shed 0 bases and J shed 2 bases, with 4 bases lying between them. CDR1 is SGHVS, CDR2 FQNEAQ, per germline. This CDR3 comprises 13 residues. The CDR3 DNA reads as TGTGCCAGCAGCTTAGCCGGGAACTATGGCTACACCTTC. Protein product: CASSLAGNYGYTF.

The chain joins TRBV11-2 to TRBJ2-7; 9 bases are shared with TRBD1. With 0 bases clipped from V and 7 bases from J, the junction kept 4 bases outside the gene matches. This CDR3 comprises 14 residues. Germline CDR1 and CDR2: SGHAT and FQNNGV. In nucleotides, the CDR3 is TGTGCCAGCAGCTTAGAAGGACAGGGGTCGGAGCAGTACTTC. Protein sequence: CASSLEGQGSEQYF.

This CDR3 is CASSLGATRGLNYGYTF. CDR3 bases: TGCGCCAGCAGCTTGGGGGCAACTAGGGGACTGAACTATGGCTACACCTTC. The rearrangement links TRBV5-1 to TRBJ1-2; D possibly corresponds to TRBD1 (5 bases). The CDR3 length is 17 residues. CDR1 is SGHRS and CDR2 is YFSETQ in the germline V gene. Trimming removed 0 bases from V and 2 bases from J, with 17 bases in between.

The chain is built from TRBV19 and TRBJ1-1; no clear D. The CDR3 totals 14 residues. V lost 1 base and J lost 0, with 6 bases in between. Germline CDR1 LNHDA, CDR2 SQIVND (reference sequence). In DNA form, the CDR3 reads TGTGCCAGTAGTATAGCAGGTATGAACACTGAAGCTTTCTTT. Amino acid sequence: CASSIAGMNTEAFF.

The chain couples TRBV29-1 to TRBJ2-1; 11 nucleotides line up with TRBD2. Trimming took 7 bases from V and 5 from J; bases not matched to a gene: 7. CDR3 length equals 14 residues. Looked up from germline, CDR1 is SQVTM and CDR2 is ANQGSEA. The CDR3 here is CSAGGGLADNEQFF. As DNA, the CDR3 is TGCAGCGCTGGGGGGGGACTAGCGGACAATGAGCAGTTCTTC.

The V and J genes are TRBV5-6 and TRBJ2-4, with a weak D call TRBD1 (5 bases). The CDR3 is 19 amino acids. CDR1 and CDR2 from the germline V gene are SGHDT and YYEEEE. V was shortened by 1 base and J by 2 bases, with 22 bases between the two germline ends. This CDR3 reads CASSLLGVGQGITKNIQYF. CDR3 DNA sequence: TGTGCCAGCAGCTTGTTAGGAGTCGGGCAGGGAATCACCAAAAACATTCAGTACTTC. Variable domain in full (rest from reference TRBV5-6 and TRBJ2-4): DAGVTQSPTHLIKTRGQQVTLRCSPKSGHDTVSWYQQALGQGPQFIFQYYEEEERQRGNFPDRFSGHQFPNYSSELNVNALLLGDSALYLCASSLLGVGQGITKNIQYFGAGTRLSVL.

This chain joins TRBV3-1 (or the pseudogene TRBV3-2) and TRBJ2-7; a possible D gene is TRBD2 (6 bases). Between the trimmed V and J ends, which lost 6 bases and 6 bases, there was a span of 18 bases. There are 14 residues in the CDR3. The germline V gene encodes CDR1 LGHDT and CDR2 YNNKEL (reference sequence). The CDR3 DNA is TGTGCCAGCAGGGACGGGACTCCGCTAGGCGAGCAGTACTTC. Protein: CASRDGTPLGEQYF.